This TCR beta chain came from a study of PD-1 and CTLA-4 blockade in melanoma. Assay used: immunoSEQ multiplex PCR; TCRdb lists only in-frame clones, some missing. The repertoire consists of under 40,000 clones, with around 90% occurring once and the leading ten covering approximately 6.4%. Germline loops: CDR1 MNHEY, CDR2 SMNVEV (reference sequence). Trimming at V came to 5 bases and at J to 2 bases, leaving 5 bases not matched to a gene. CDR3 length: 15 residues. The sequence derives from a human donor with melanoma. This sequence joins TRBV27 and TRBJ2-3; 9 nucleotides align to TRBD2. The input for sequencing was CD8+ T cells from peripheral blood, taken from a patient given anti-PD-1 treatment. CDR3 sequence reads: CASSNSGSHTDTQYF. In nucleotides, the CDR3 is TGTGCCAGCAGTAATAGCGGGAGTCACACAGATACGCAGTATTTT.